Listed below are T cell receptor beta chains from one sample, sequenced in a study of cytomegalovirus exposure and HLA in healthy donors. Sequencing was performed with immunoSEQ multiplex PCR; in TCRdb, only in-frame clones are kept and a portion is missing. The sample shows over 250,000 clones, around 90% of them seen only once. The sample comprised PBMCs. The receptor source for this set is a woman aged 25-40 years in good health and CMV-seropositive. Each CDR3 is given without its conserved first and last residue.

length: 11
V: TRBV5-1
CDR3: ASRQRQNEKLF

length: 14
V: TRBV4-3
CDR3: ASSQDRATFTDTQY

length: 13
V: TRBV19
CDR3: ASSRGQGTTDTQY

length: 15
V: TRBV11-2
CDR3: ASRGDRDLKANTEAF

length: 15
V: TRBV15
CDR3: ATSRDRGTGSTGELF

length: 12
V: TRBV4-2
CDR3: ASSQGTGSTEAF

length: 13
V: TRBV28
CDR3: ASSAWTSGYYEQY

length: 14
V: TRBV29-1
CDR3: SVEDGWGQLTDTQY

length: 13
V: TRBV15
CDR3: ATSRDSAGNLGYT

length: 13
V: TRBV30
CDR3: ACSGGERTDYEQY

length: 13
V: TRBV18
CDR3: ASSRQGAGVYEQY

length: 14
V: TRBV10-2
CDR3: ASSELAGGLYYEQY

length: 11
V: TRBV5-6
CDR3: ASSGRDRYEQY

length: 12
V: TRBV29-1
CDR3: SVRVASTTDTQY

length: 15
V: TRBV5-6
CDR3: ASSRGFFASASYEQY

length: 11
V: TRBV29-1
CDR3: SVDSTGPYGYT

length: 12
V: TRBV4-1
CDR3: ASRSQGANQPQH

length: 11
V: TRBV30
CDR3: AWSVRKNTEAF

length: 11
V: TRBV27
CDR3: ASGTGTLYEQY

length: 16
V: TRBV7-6
CDR3: ASSLEAGKDSGANVLT

length: 12
V: TRBV29-1
CDR3: SVDSEVRNTEAF

length: 10
V: TRBV28
CDR3: ASSLPRGHQH

length: 9
V: TRBV7-9
CDR3: ASSPINEQF

length: 12
V: TRBV5-1
CDR3: ASSLDRLKETQY

length: 13
V: TRBV7-8
CDR3: ASSLSHREYSGYT

length: 16
V: TRBV5-4
CDR3: ASSLGLAGGGAKNIQY

length: 12
V: TRBV2
CDR3: ASIGAGASYEQY

length: 17
V: TRBV27
CDR3: ASSLSPPGLAGGSDTQY

length: 18
V: TRBV2
CDR3: ASSDPDNYYGGSSYNEQF

length: 13
V: TRBV7-2
CDR3: ASSLAGAASGELF